This T cell receptor (beta chain) was sequenced during a study of CD8+ T cells in alopecia areata (dated by TCRdb to the late 2010s). At the level of the whole study: Treated patients were enrolled in an open-label pilot trial of oral tofacitinib at 5 to 10 mg twice daily for moderate-to-severe alopecia areata. Scalp clonality was compared among normal scalp (n=4), patchy alopecia areata scalp (n=8), and alopecia totalis/universalis scalp (n=8). TCRbeta CDR3 regions were amplified by immunoSEQ multiplex PCR using 35 Vbeta forward and 13 Jbeta reverse primers. Patients on tofacitinib were biopsied at baseline and after 4 and 24 weeks of treatment, and several of the patients also had a later scalp biopsy. Patients received tofacitinib for 6 to 18 months and were then followed off drug for 6 months to check for delayed response and recurrence. In treated patients, disease severity was measured using the SALT score, which gives the percentage of scalp surface area affected. RNA was extracted with the PAXgene miRNA kit for fixed scalp, the miRNeasy kit for PBMCs, and the RNeasy kit for mouse skin. On the human side, TCRbeta sequencing was run on scalp tissue and on sorted CD4+ and CD8+ peripheral blood T cells from healthy controls and from alopecia areata patients with either patchy or totalis/universalis disease. To study T cell clonal expansion in alopecia areata, the researchers applied high-throughput TCRbeta sequencing to both the C3H/HeJ mouse model and human patients.

The junction carries 24 bases between V and J, which are trimmed by 6 bases and 0 bases respectively. The germline V gene (reference sequence) sets CDR1 to SEHNR and CDR2 to FQNEAQ. Including cysteine and phenylalanine, the CDR3 has 18 amino acids. The retained sequence is limited to the CDR3, 54 bases, with the frame set at the first base. Reading the label with the study, this specimen's treatment or condition is: oral pan-JAK inhibitor, 5-10 mg twice daily. Lesional scalp punch biopsies and peripheral blood were collected from alopecia areata patients. PBMCs were separated by density centrifugation and stained for CD3, CD4 and CD8, after which CD4+ and CD8+ T cells were sorted on a FACSAria. This clone has a handful of counts. The antigen it recognizes is unknown. One base away there is no much larger clone; base qualities are not given. The research as a whole found: Compared with mice, TCR sequences shared between patients were less clear, possibly partly because of HLA diversity across the patient population. Unlike mouse skin, which is dominated by gammadelta T cells, normal human skin has resident alphabeta T cells that are also sequenced, and this complicates analysis of the scalp TCR repertoire. With tofacitinib, both scalp clonality and the number of expanded CD8+ clones among the top 100 scalp clones went down significantly. Because the treated cohort was small and had just a single nonresponder, larger studies are needed to establish links between baseline CD8+ expansion and response. Compared with normal scalp, lesional scalp, particularly in alopecia totalis/universalis, had higher clonality and more expanded CD8+ clones, which suggests antigenic drive. During tofacitinib treatment, many expanded lesional clones stuck around in both scalp and blood, and this persistence may partly explain why relapse happens after treatment is stopped.

Libraries came from the immunoSEQ multiplex PCR assay. To provide template for TCR sequencing, every sample had RNA extracted and reverse transcribed into cDNA. First-strand cDNA was synthesized with SuperScript III using a 2:1 mix of oligo-dT and random hexamers. Amplification bias was assessed with a synthetic immune receptor repertoire, and residual bias was removed computationally. Turning to the authors' computational methods: Raw reads were preprocessed to remove errors, and CDR3 was defined according to IMGT conventions as the region from the conserved cysteine to phenylalanine. To get clonality, Shannon entropy was normalized by log2 of the number of productive unique TCRs and the result was subtracted from 1. CD4 or CD8 identity of scalp clones was inferred by cross-referencing scalp TCRbeta sequences with sorted blood CD4 and CD8 repertoires. Held by TCRdb, this immuneACCESS table contains in-frame sequences only and omits some clones. Under half of the omission traces to an unresolved V gene where checked; the cause of the rest is unknown. V and J calls and clone size come straight from that table; D and trimming were deduced from the DNA. In this sample the table shows some 170,000 clones, 50% to 75% of which occur a single time. Around 16% of the sample is taken by the ten largest.

The chain is encoded by TRBV7-9 joined to TRBJ2-7, with an unclear D gene assignment. Here the sequenced sample was CD4+ T cells sorted from blood, taken between weeks 55 and 65, from a patient treated with tofacitinib. The receptor comes from a human donor with alopecia areata. Read as DNA, the sequence is TGTGCCAGCAGTCAAAGTCCCTCATGGCACCCGAGCTCCTACGAGCAGTACTTC. Its protein reads: CASSQSPSWHPSSYEQYF.